The 16 T cell receptor beta chains below come from one sample, sequenced in a study of blood T cell repertoires in COVID-19. Using immunoSEQ multiplex PCR, the repertoire was profiled, and TCRdb retains in-frame clones only, with some absent. Found here are about 47,000 clones, 88% of them singletons; the top ten hold around 3.1%. Sequenced material: peripheral blood. The receptors were gathered from a man aged 50 to 60 with active COVID-19.

The chain has TRBV14 and TRBJ2-5, with 8 nucleotides matching TRBD1. CDR1 and CDR2 (germline): SGHDN, FVKESK. V dropped 2 bases and J dropped 2; count of bases not matched to a gene: 4. The length of the CDR3 is 15 residues. CDR3: CASSQRQGKQETQYF. CDR3 nucleotides: TGTGCCAGCAGCCAACGACAGGGGAAGCAAGAGACCCAGTACTTC.

The J gene is TRBJ1-3, the V gene TRBV30; the D is unclear. V shed 1 base and J shed 4 bases, with 8 bases lying between them. The germline CDR1 and CDR2 sequences are GTSNPN and SVGIG (reference sequence). The CDR3 is 13 amino acids. The CDR3 spells CAWSEAGGNTIYF. The CDR3 region has the DNA TGTGCCTGGAGTGAGGCGGGAGGAAACACCATATATTTT.

This rearrangement joins TRBV5-1 to TRBJ2-7, with D perhaps matching TRBD2 (5 bases). CDR1 and CDR2 from the germline V gene are SGHRS and YFSETQ. The CDR3 is 14 amino acids. V was shortened by 0 bases and J by 2 bases, with 9 bases between the two germline ends. DNA of the CDR3: TGCGCCAGCAGCTTGGCCGGAGGCCCCTACGAGCAGTACTTC. This codes for CASSLAGGPYEQYF. The variable domain in full, with the rest retrieved from reference TRBV5-1 and TRBJ2-7, is KAGVTQTPRYLIKTRGQQVTLSCSPISGHRSVSWYQQTPGQGLQFLFEYFSETQRNKGNFPGRFSGRQFSNSRSEMNVSTLELGDSALYLCASSLAGGPYEQYFGPGTRLTVT.

V usage is TRBV29-1 and J usage is TRBJ2-3; 12 bases align to TRBD2. From germline, CDR1 is SQVTM and CDR2 ANQGSEA. Unmatched junction bases numbered 4, after V lost 5 bases and J lost 4 bases. The CDR3 loop spans 14 amino acids. This chain's CDR3 is CSVRTSGIPDTQYF. Written as DNA, the CDR3 is TGCAGCGTTAGGACTAGCGGGATTCCAGATACGCAGTATTTT.

The chain couples TRBV11-1 to TRBJ2-5; D may be TRBD2 (6 bases). V lost 5 bases to trimming and J lost 2 bases, with 12 bases between them. Germline CDR1 SGHAT, CDR2 FQDESV (reference sequence). CDR3 length: 14 amino acids. This chain's CDR3 is CASSPGTLQETQYF. For the CDR3, the DNA is TGTGCCAGCAGCCCCGGGACTTTGCAAGAGACCCAGTACTTC.

This clone was recorded once. V gene TRBV6-2 or TRBV6-3 combines with J gene TRBJ1-5, with 10 bases lining up with TRBD1. V lost 2 bases to trimming and J lost 0 bases; unmatched junction nucleotides: 10. The CDR3 sequence is 19 residues long. Germline V gene sequence: CDR1 MNHEY, CDR2 SVGEGT. CDR3 DNA sequence: TGTGCCAGCAGTTACCTGGGACAGGGGATACGATCTAGCAATCAGCCCCAGCATTTT. Protein product: CASSYLGQGIRSSNQPQHF.

This rearrangement joins TRBV27 to TRBJ1-3; TRBD1 might be the D (5 bases). The germline V and J ends were trimmed by 3 bases and 0 bases, with 12 bases remaining between them. In germline, CDR1 is MNHEY, CDR2 SMNVEV (reference sequence). This CDR3 has 16 amino acids. The CDR3 nucleotides are TGTGCCAGCAGTTTGAACAGGCTCAGCTCTGGAAACACCATATATTTT. Amino acids: CASSLNRLSSGNTIYF.

The chain recombines TRBV7-2 with TRBJ2-5, with 7 bases that match TRBD1. The CDR3 is 14 residues long. V shed 0 bases, J shed 5 bases, and the junction held 3 bases outside the gene matches. Germline assignment: CDR1 SGHTA and CDR2 FQGNSA. The CDR3 DNA follows: TGTGCCAGCAGCTTAGCAGGGGGCAAGGAGACCCAGTACTTC. It specifies CASSLAGGKETQYF.

This chain links TRBV6-5 with TRBJ2-3; D unresolved. Germline CDR1 MNHEY, CDR2 SVGAGI. Trimming shortened V by 4 bases and J by 0 bases, and 11 bases separated the two germline ends. This CDR3 contains 15 residues. The CDR3: CASSSLGGSTDTQYF. CDR3 bases: TGTGCCAGCAGTTCCCTTGGCGGTAGCACAGATACGCAGTATTTT.

The chain links TRBV2 to TRBJ1-1, with a possible D match to TRBD1 (6 bases). V lost 2 bases, J lost 11 bases, and 33 bases lay in between. CDR1 is SNHLY, CDR2 FYNNEI, per germline. The length of the CDR3 is 19 residues. The CDR3 coding sequence is TGTGCCAGCAGTGAATGGGACACGGGCTCTTGGACGGTTTACACTGGGGCTTTCTTT. Translation gives CASSEWDTGSWTVYTGAFF.

The gene calls are TRBV5-6 and TRBJ1-1; 7 nucleotides line up with TRBD1. Per germline, CDR1 SGHDT and CDR2 YYEEEE. Trimming removed 0 bases from V and 0 bases from J; junction bases left unmatched: 14. The CDR3 consists of 19 residues. As DNA, the CDR3 is TGTGCCAGCAGCTTGGCCTTTAGAAGGGGGCTGGGAATGAACACTGAAGCTTTCTTT. It encodes CASSLAFRRGLGMNTEAFF.

The chain combines TRBV27 with TRBJ1-1; possibly TRBD1 for D (5 bases). The CDR3 has 11 amino acids. V was trimmed by 8 bases and J by 8 bases, leaving 12 bases between them. Germline lookup yields CDR1 MNHEY and CDR2 SMNVEV (reference sequence). Here the CDR3 reads CASGTSGEAFF. In nucleotides, the CDR3 is TGTGCCAGCGGTACCTCAGGGGAAGCTTTCTTT.

This rearrangement joins TRBV21-1 to TRBJ2-1; whether TRBD1, the table's D call, matches the DNA was not checked. TRBV21-1 is reported as a pseudogene. This CDR3 contains 17 residues. The CDR3 DNA sequence: TGTGCCAGCAGCAAAGGATCGGGCACAGGGGGCTACAATGAGCAGTTCTTC. It translates to CASSKGSGTGGYNEQFF.

This clone appeared a single time. V is TRBV19 and J is TRBJ1-5, with 8 bases aligning to TRBD1. The CDR3 consists of 16 residues. Germline V gives CDR1 LNHDA, CDR2 SQIVND (reference sequence). Trimming took 2 bases from V and 3 from J; bases not matched to a gene: 6. The CDR3, as DNA: TGTGCCAGTAGTATAACCCGGACAGGGAACAATCAGCCCCAGCATTTT. Translated: CASSITRTGNNQPQHF.

The chain has TRBV30 and TRBJ2-1; 13 nucleotides line up with TRBD2. The CDR3 sequence is 15 residues long. The germline V gene encodes CDR1 GTSNPN and CDR2 SVGIG (reference sequence). J was trimmed by 7 bases and V by 3 bases; bases with no gene match: 6. The DNA of the CDR3 is TGTGCCTGGAGCAAAACTAGCGGGAGGGCGAATGAGCAGTTCTTC. Translated: CAWSKTSGRANEQFF.

This rearrangement joins TRBV6-4 to TRBJ2-3, with D possibly being TRBD1 (5 bases). Per germline, CDR1 MRHNA and CDR2 SNTAGT. V was pared by 7 bases and J by 0 bases, with 11 bases between. The CDR3 is made up of 14 amino acids. In DNA form, the CDR3 reads TGTGCCAGCAAACAGGAGATGAGCACAGATACGCAGTATTTT. It codes for CASKQEMSTDTQYF.